A single sample is the source of the 16 T cell receptor beta chains below, sequenced in a study of blood T cell repertoires in COVID-19. Libraries were prepared by immunoSEQ multiplex PCR; TCRdb keeps only in-frame clonotypes and omits some of them. This sample has 200,000 to 250,000 clones, with around four fifths found just once. Material for sequencing was PBMCs or T cells enriched from blood (not recorded which). The receptors derive from a woman between 45 and 60 years old who had been exposed to COVID-19.

The chain is built from TRBV27 and TRBJ2-7; TRBD1 aligns across 9 bases. Per the germline V gene, CDR1 is MNHEY and CDR2 is SMNVEV (reference sequence). This CDR3 is 16 amino acids long. Unmatched junction bases numbered 11, after V lost 6 bases and J lost 2 bases. The CDR3 nucleotides are TGTGCCAGCAGCCTCAGGGGACAGGGCTACGCCTACGAGCAGTACTTC. This codes for CASSLRGQGYAYEQYF.

This chain connects TRBV2 to TRBJ1-1, with D possibly matching TRBD1 (5 bases). V dropped 4 bases and J dropped 4 bases, with 13 bases sitting between them. The CDR3 is 14 amino acids. Germline V gene sequence: CDR1 SNHLY, CDR2 FYNNEI. The CDR3 coding sequence is TGTGCCAGCAGTGGCGCAGGGTCGACCACTGAAGCTTTCTTT. This sequence encodes CASSGAGSTTEAFF. Filled out from reference TRBV2 and TRBJ1-1, the complete variable domain reads EPEVTQTPSHQVTQMGQEVILRCVPISNHLYFYWYRQILGQKVEFLVSFYNNEISEKSEIFDDQFSVERPDGSNFTLKIRSTKLEDSAMYFCASSGAGSTTEAFFGQGTRLTVV.

The chain uses TRBV9 and TRBJ2-5; D gene uncertain. The CDR3 is 15 residues long. Trimming stripped 0 bases from V and 1 base from J, with 10 bases between. Germline CDR1 and CDR2: SGDLS and YYNGEE. The CDR3 region is CASSVGGARQETQYF. CDR3 DNA sequence: TGTGCCAGCAGCGTAGGAGGCGCCCGCCAAGAGACCCAGTACTTC.

The chain is built from TRBV2 and TRBJ1-1; TRBD1 is a possible D gene (5 bases). This CDR3 contains 16 residues. V was clipped by 7 bases and J by 4 bases, with 22 bases between them. Germline-derived CDR1 and CDR2 are SNHLY and FYNNEI. As DNA, the CDR3 is TGTGCCAGCACCCCAATGGGGCCTCTTGGGGTCACTGAAGCTTTCTTT. Translated, it gives CASTPMGPLGVTEAFF. The full variable domain, its missing parts supplied by reference TRBV2 and TRBJ1-1, is EPEVTQTPSHQVTQMGQEVILRCVPISNHLYFYWYRQILGQKVEFLVSFYNNEISEKSEIFDDQFSVERPDGSNFTLKIRSTKLEDSAMYFCASTPMGPLGVTEAFFGQGTRLTVV.

V and J are TRBV5-1 and TRBJ2-1, with 8 nucleotides matching TRBD1. Germline V lookup: CDR1 SGHRS, CDR2 YFSETQ. V lost 5 bases, J lost 3 bases, and 4 bases stayed unmatched. There are 14 residues in the CDR3. CDR3 sequence reads: CASRTGTGYNEQFF. CDR3 in DNA: TGCGCCAGCAGAACCGGGACAGGCTACAATGAGCAGTTCTTC.

This rearrangement joins TRBV15 to TRBJ2-5; TRBD1 might be the D (7 bases). Trimming removed 4 bases from V and 5 bases from J, with 8 bases in between. The germline V gene has CDR1 LNHNV and CDR2 YYDKDF (reference sequence). The CDR3 length is 12 residues. CDR3 residues: CATSTGGETQYF. DNA for the CDR3: TGTGCCACCAGCACAGGGGGGGAGACCCAGTACTTC.

This chain uses TRBV7-9 with TRBJ1-2, with D unresolved. V dropped 1 base and J dropped 1 base, with 7 bases sitting between them. Germline CDR1 reads SEHNR; CDR2 reads FQNEAQ (reference sequence). This CDR3 spans 14 amino acids. The CDR3 nucleotides are TGTGCCAGCAGCTTAGGGAGCGTTAACTATGGCTACACCTTC. Translating it yields CASSLGSVNYGYTF.

V and J are TRBV5-4 and TRBJ1-2; D not certain. The CDR3 runs 13 residues. V was pared by 1 base and J by 0 bases, with 4 bases between. CDR1 is SGHNT and CDR2 is YYREEE in the germline V gene (reference sequence). The CDR3 coding sequence is TGTGCCAGCAGCTTGATCACTAACTATGGCTACACCTTC. It translates to CASSLITNYGYTF.

The V and J genes are TRBV10-3 and TRBJ2-3, with D tentatively TRBD2 (7 bases). Germline V gives CDR1 ENHRY, CDR2 SYGVKD. Trimming left V 8 bases short and J 1 base short, with 16 bases between. CDR3 size: 15 residues. The CDR3 is CAIRIGGEGTDTQYF. CDR3 sequence (DNA): TGTGCCATCCGGATAGGGGGGGAAGGCACAGATACGCAGTATTTT.

The V gene is TRBV10-3, the J gene TRBJ1-1; TRBD1 matches at 11 bases. Germline-derived CDR1 and CDR2 are ENHRY and SYGVKD. This CDR3 region has 15 residues. Trimming took 5 bases from V and 6 from J; bases not matched to a gene: 8. CDR3 loop: CAISWRTGGEAEAFF. For the CDR3, the DNA is TGTGCCATCAGTTGGAGGACAGGGGGCGAGGCTGAAGCTTTCTTT.

The rearrangement joins TRBV6-5 to TRBJ2-7; 8 nucleotides match TRBD1. CDR3 length equals 12 residues. The germline V gene encodes CDR1 MNHEY and CDR2 SVGAGI. V dropped 5 bases and J dropped 6; count of bases not matched to a gene: 3. The CDR3 nucleotides read TGTGCCAGCAGTCGAGGGACAGGCGAGCAGTACTTC. Translated: CASSRGTGEQYF.

The chain combines TRBV28 with TRBJ1-2; D not resolved. The CDR3 totals 16 residues. CDR1 and CDR2 from the germline V gene are MDHEN and SYDVKM. Trimming removed 5 bases at V and 7 bases at J, with 23 bases between. The CDR3 reads CASSPPDGDRFVGYTF. As DNA, the CDR3 is TGTGCCAGCAGTCCCCCAGACGGAGACCGCTTTGTTGGCTACACCTTC.

The chain combines TRBV6-5 with TRBJ2-7; the match to TRBD1 covers 8 bases. Trimming took 7 bases from V and 2 from J; bases not matched to a gene: 10. This CDR3 comprises 15 residues. Germline CDR1 MNHEY, CDR2 SVGAGI. This CDR3 is CASTADRGYTYEQYF. CDR3 DNA: TGTGCCAGCACGGCCGACAGGGGCTACACCTACGAGCAGTACTTC.

The chain has TRBV5-1 and TRBJ2-2, with 9 bases fitting TRBD1. Trimming cost V 2 bases and J 5 bases; bases outside gene matches: 1. Germline V lookup: CDR1 SGHRS, CDR2 YFSETQ. The CDR3 extends over 14 amino acids. The CDR3 region is CASSFGQGTGELFF. CDR3 in DNA: TGCGCCAGCAGCTTCGGACAGGGGACCGGGGAGCTGTTTTTT.

The chain is built from TRBV30 and TRBJ2-2; D might be TRBD1 (6 bases). From germline, CDR1 is GTSNPN and CDR2 SVGIG (reference sequence). CDR3 length: 12 residues. V lost 5 bases and J 4 bases, leaving 8 bases between the germline ends. The DNA of the CDR3 is TGTGCCTGGGGACAGCGCACCGGGGAGCTGTTTTTT. Residues: CAWGQRTGELFF.

This rearrangement joins TRBV6-5 to TRBJ1-6; D is unclear. Between the trimmed V and J ends, which lost 6 bases and 5 bases, there was a span of 8 bases. Germline-derived CDR1 and CDR2 are MNHEY and SVGAGI. This CDR3 spans 13 amino acids. The CDR3 region has the DNA TGTGCCAGCAGAGCCCTCGATAATTCACCCCTCCACTTT. Protein sequence: CASRALDNSPLHF.